This T cell receptor beta chain was recorded in a study of identical twins. Overall study findings and caveats: Model-predicted out-of-frame TCR alpha sharing fell below observed values in monozygotic twins.

CDR3 length: 15 amino acids. Trimming removed 6 bases from V and 6 bases from J; junction bases left unmatched: 8. TCRdb re-analysed the 5' RACE reads in MiXCR, keeping a single row per CDR3 protein. The sample holds around 490,000 distinct CDR3 sequences, approximately 16% seen once. For this clonotype: Its target is not known.

These same records also appear under a second study, on yellow fever vaccine responses in identical twins.

The material sequenced was CD4+ T cells sorted from blood. This sequence was found in a woman under 30 in good health. The chain joins TRBV12-3 or TRBV12-4 to TRBJ2-4; 10 nucleotides match TRBD1. CDR3 nucleotides: TGTGCCAGCAGGACGACAGGGGGCGATTTAAACATTCAGTACTTC. Amino acid sequence: CASRTTGGDLNIQYF.